This passage covers 21 T cell receptor beta chains from one sample sequenced in a study of human T cells and chemical hapten exposure. TCRdb ran MiXCR on the RACE reads and lists one entry per CDR3 protein. The sample contains under 45,000 distinct CDR3 sequences, 4.5% to 5.5% of which appear only once. As to time point: healthy volunteer bleed at 6 weeks. The starting material, unfractionated whole blood, was used for total RNA extraction. The specimen was whole blood. Receptors were obtained from a human donor in good health. Some clones in this sample may be carry-over from other donors' samples.

At least ten counts were recorded for this clonotype. The chain has TRBV20-1 and TRBJ2-7, with 8 positions matching TRBD2. The junction had 5 bases not matched to a gene; V was cut back by 4 bases and J by 3 bases. This CDR3 is 13 amino acids long. The germline CDR1 and CDR2 sequences are DFQATT and SNEGSKA (reference sequence). CDR3 DNA sequence: TGCAGTGCTATTAGCGGGGACCGCTACGAGCAGTACTTC. It yields the protein CSAISGDRYEQYF.

This clonotype was detected only a few times. The rearrangement joins TRBV6-1 to TRBJ2-7; D possibly corresponds to TRBD2 (6 bases). In germline, CDR1 is MNHNS, CDR2 SASEGT. The length of the CDR3 is 11 residues. With 6 bases removed from V and 4 bases from J, the gap between germline ends came to 7 bases. The DNA for the CDR3 is TGTGCCAGCAGGGACTATTACGAGCAGTACTTC. Amino acid sequence: CASRDYYEQYF.

The sample holds many counts of this clonotype. In DNA, the CDR3 is TGTGCCAGCAGCCAACCGCTAGCGGGCTCCTCCTACAATGAGCAGTTCTTC. This translates into CASSQPLAGSSYNEQFF. The chain links TRBV3-1 to TRBJ2-1; 8 nucleotides match TRBD2. Germline V gene sequence: CDR1 LGHDT, CDR2 YNNKEL (reference sequence). The CDR3 runs 17 residues. Germline trimming cut 2 bases from V and 0 bases from J; bases unmatched to any gene: 6.

This clonotype was observed a few times. The chain links TRBV15 to TRBJ1-1; D possibly corresponds to TRBD1 (5 bases). CDR3 size: 15 residues. Looked up from germline, CDR1 is LNHNV and CDR2 is YYDKDF (reference sequence). With 0 bases removed from V and 1 base from J, the gap between germline ends came to 9 bases. The DNA for the CDR3 is TGTGCCACCAGCAGAGAGAAGGGGTCGAACACTGAAGCTTTCTTT. This codes for CATSREKGSNTEAFF. The full variable domain, with the rest looked up from reference TRBV15 and TRBJ1-1, is DAMVIQNPRYQVTQFGKPVTLSCSQTLNHNVMYWYQQKSSQAPKLLFHYYDKDFNNEADTPDNFQSRRPNTSFCFLDIRSPGLGDTAMYLCATSREKGSNTEAFFGQGTRLTVV.

The V and J genes are TRBV30 and TRBJ2-1; the D is unclear. The CDR3 is 12 amino acids. CDR1 and CDR2 from the germline V gene are GTSNPN and SVGIG (reference sequence). V lost 3 bases, J lost 8 bases, and 11 bases lay in between. CDR3 nucleotide sequence: TGTGCCTGGAGCGCCATCAGCGATGAGCAGTTCTTC. Translating gives CAWSAISDEQFF.

This clonotype was recorded many times. CDR3 in amino acids: CASSSGGGAMNTEAFF. The CDR3 DNA reads as TGTGCCAGCAGTTCCGGGGGAGGGGCGATGAACACTGAAGCTTTCTTT. The V gene is TRBV6-6, the J gene TRBJ1-1; TRBD1 is a possible D gene (5 bases). The ends were cut back, 4 bases at V and 0 bases at J, with 15 bases in the middle. The CDR3 spans 16 residues. Per germline, CDR1 MNHNY and CDR2 SVGAGI (reference sequence).

This clonotype was seen at least ten times. The chain carries TRBV30 and TRBJ1-1; D not resolved. Germline-derived CDR1 and CDR2 are GTSNPN and SVGIG (reference sequence). V was trimmed by 0 bases and J by 0 bases, leaving 20 bases between them. This CDR3 is built from 18 residues. The CDR3 sequence is CAWSVARSDETMNTEAFF. CDR3 DNA sequence: TGTGCCTGGAGTGTAGCGCGGAGTGACGAGACAATGAACACTGAAGCTTTCTTT.

This clonotype was found many times. This sequence joins TRBV27 and TRBJ1-5; D is uncertain. The ends were cut back, 6 bases at V and 6 bases at J, with 9 bases in the middle. The CDR3 extends over 12 amino acids. Germline V gene lookup returns CDR1 MNHEY and CDR2 SMNVEV (reference sequence). CDR3: CASSGRGQPQHF. CDR3 DNA sequence: TGTGCCAGCAGCGGGCGGGGTCAGCCCCAGCATTTT.

The genes are TRBV7-2 and TRBJ1-1; perhaps TRBD1 as D (5 bases). V was pared by 4 bases and J by 1 base, with 7 bases between. This CDR3 has 13 residues. Germline V CDR1 and CDR2: SGHTA, FQGNSA. CDR3 DNA sequence: TGTGCCAGCAGCTCTGACAGGAACACTGAAGCTTTCTTT. Encoded protein: CASSSDRNTEAFF.

The rearrangement joins TRBV29-1 to TRBJ2-1; 10 bases line up with TRBD2. V was clipped by 4 bases and J by 3 bases; unmatched bases: 6. The CDR3 covers 15 residues. CDR1 is SQVTM and CDR2 is ANQGSEA in the germline V gene. CDR3 nucleotides: TGCAGCGTTGTGGGGACTAGCGAGCTCTACAATGAGCAGTTCTTC. Its protein product is CSVVGTSELYNEQFF.

This clonotype has ten or more counts. CDR3 in amino acids: CASSSRTEDNYGYTF. The CDR3 DNA reads as TGTGCCAGCAGCTCGAGGACGGAAGATAACTATGGCTACACCTTC. This chain connects TRBV7-2 to TRBJ1-2; D remains ambiguous. Germline CDR1 is SGHTA and CDR2 is FQGNSA. V was shortened by 4 bases and J by 1 base, with 13 bases between the two germline ends. The CDR3 consists of 15 residues.

This clonotype was picked up many times. This sequence joins TRBV29-1 and TRBJ2-1, with TRBD2 matching 10 bases. The CDR3 totals 15 residues. CDR1 and CDR2 (germline): SQVTM, ANQGSEA. V shed 6 bases and J 5 bases; nucleotides not matched to a gene: 10. CDR3 DNA sequence: TGCAGCGTCGGGGTAGCGGGAGGTCGCCACAATGAGCAGTTCTTC. Protein: CSVGVAGGRHNEQFF.

In this sample, this clonotype turned up many times. The chain couples TRBV7-8 to TRBJ2-4; 9 bases are shared with TRBD2. Germline V gene lookup returns CDR1 SGHVS and CDR2 FQNEAQ. Losses at the gene ends were 2 bases for V and 6 bases for J; bases not matched to a gene: 2. The CDR3 has 14 amino acids. The CDR3 reads CASSLQAGGNIQYF. CDR3 DNA sequence: TGTGCCAGCAGCTTACAAGCGGGAGGAAACATTCAGTACTTC.

There are many counts of this clonotype. The chain has TRBV5-1 and TRBJ2-3; D is unclear. Germline V lookup: CDR1 SGHRS, CDR2 YFSETQ. CDR3 length: 15 residues. Trimming stripped 0 bases from V and 0 bases from J, with 8 bases between. Here the CDR3 reads CASSLGHTSTDTQYF. Here the CDR3 DNA reads TGCGCCAGCAGCTTGGGACACACTAGCACAGATACGCAGTATTTT.

This clonotype showed up many times. The rearrangement uses TRBV2 and TRBJ1-6; TRBD1 matches at 9 bases. Germline V gives CDR1 SNHLY, CDR2 FYNNEI. The V gene end was trimmed by 6 bases and the J gene end by 7 bases; junction bases not matched to a gene: 7. The CDR3 sequence is 15 residues long. The CDR3 reads CASRGGQGSNSPLHF. The CDR3 DNA sequence: TGTGCCAGCAGGGGAGGACAGGGGTCAAATTCACCCCTCCACTTT.

This clonotype is medium-sized (0.01 to 0.1%) within its sample. The CDR3, as DNA: TGTGCCATCCGGGGACAGGGACTTACATCGGATGGCTACACCTTC. Translation gives CAIRGQGLTSDGYTF. The chain combines TRBV10-3 with TRBJ1-2, with TRBD1 identical over 9 bases. The germline V gene has CDR1 ENHRY and CDR2 SYGVKD. The junction had 13 bases not matched to a gene; V was cut back by 8 bases and J by 6 bases. CDR3 size: 15 residues.

J is TRBJ2-6 and V is TRBV18; D not resolved. The germline V gene has CDR1 KGHSH and CDR2 LQKENI. This CDR3 comprises 15 residues. Trimming took off 1 base at V and 2 bases at J, with 6 bases between the two ends. The CDR3, as DNA: TGTGCCAGCTCACCACAGAGCCCTGGGGCCAACGTCCTGACTTTC. It is translated as CASSPQSPGANVLTF.

This clonotype showed up many times. The rearrangement uses TRBV27 and TRBJ1-2, with no clear D. The V end lost 5 bases, the J end lost 0 bases, and 22 bases lay between the germline ends. The CDR3 length is 18 residues. The germline CDR1 and CDR2 sequences are MNHEY and SMNVEV (reference sequence). CDR3 region: CASSPTHPGLRTNYGYTF. CDR3 nucleotide sequence: TGTGCCAGCAGTCCAACCCACCCGGGGTTGAGGACTAACTATGGCTACACCTTC.

This clonotype has at least ten counts. The chain has TRBV7-2 and TRBJ1-2; 9 positions agree with TRBD1. CDR1 and CDR2 from the germline V gene are SGHTA and FQGNSA. The J segment lost 4 bases and the V segment lost 1 base, leaving 7 bases of the junction unmatched. The CDR3 extends over 16 amino acids. CDR3 coding DNA: TGTGCCAGCAGCTTAGGACAGGGGGGTTATGTCTATGGCTACACCTTC. It is translated as CASSLGQGGYVYGYTF.

This clonotype was counted between two and nine times. The chain links TRBV4-1 to TRBJ1-5; D not resolved. In germline, CDR1 is MGHRA, CDR2 YSYEKL. This CDR3 spans 13 amino acids. V was clipped by 1 base and J by 4 bases, with 5 bases between them. The CDR3 DNA sequence: TGCGCCAGCAGCCAAGGCCAGAATCAGCCCCAGCATTTT. This sequence encodes CASSQGQNQPQHF.

V is TRBV4-1 and J is TRBJ1-2; D is ambiguous. V lost 0 bases and J lost 5, with 16 bases in between. In germline, CDR1 is MGHRA, CDR2 YSYEKL. This CDR3 region has 16 residues. In DNA, the CDR3 is TGCGCCAGCAGCCAAGATCGTACGTTTTCCCGGTATGGCTACACCTTC. Translated: CASSQDRTFSRYGYTF.